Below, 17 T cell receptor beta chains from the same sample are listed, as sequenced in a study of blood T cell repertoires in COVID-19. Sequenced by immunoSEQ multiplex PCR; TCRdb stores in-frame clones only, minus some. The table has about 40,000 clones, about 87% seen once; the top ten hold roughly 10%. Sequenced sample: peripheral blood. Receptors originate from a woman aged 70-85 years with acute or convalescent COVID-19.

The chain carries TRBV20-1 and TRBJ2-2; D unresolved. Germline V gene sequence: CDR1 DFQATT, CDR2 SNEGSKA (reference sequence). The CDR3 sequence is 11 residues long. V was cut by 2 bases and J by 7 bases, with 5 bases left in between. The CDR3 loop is CSARFGGELFF. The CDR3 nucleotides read TGCAGTGCTAGATTCGGCGGGGAGCTGTTTTTT.

The CDR3 protein is CASSEPEGSGNTIYF. The CDR3 DNA reads as TGTGCCAGCAGCGAACCGGAGGGCTCTGGAAACACCATATATTTT. The gene calls are TRBV11-3 and TRBJ1-3; no clear D. CDR1 is SGHNT and CDR2 is YENEEA in the germline V gene. Trimming removed 5 bases at V and 0 bases at J, with 11 bases between. There are 15 residues in the CDR3.

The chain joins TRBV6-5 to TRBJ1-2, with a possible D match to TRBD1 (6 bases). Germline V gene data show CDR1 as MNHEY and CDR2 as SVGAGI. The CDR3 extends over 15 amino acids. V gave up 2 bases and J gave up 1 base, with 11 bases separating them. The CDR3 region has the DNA TGTGCCAGCAGTTACGAGGGCAGGGGTAACTATGGCTACACCTTC. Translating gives CASSYEGRGNYGYTF.

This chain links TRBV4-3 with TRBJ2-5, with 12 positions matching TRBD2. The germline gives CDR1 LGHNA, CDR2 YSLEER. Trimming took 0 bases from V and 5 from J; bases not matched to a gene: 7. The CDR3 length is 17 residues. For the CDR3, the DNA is TGCGCCAGCAGCCAAGAGTCTAGCGGGGGGGCGTGGGAGACCCAGTACTTC. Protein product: CASSQESSGGAWETQYF.

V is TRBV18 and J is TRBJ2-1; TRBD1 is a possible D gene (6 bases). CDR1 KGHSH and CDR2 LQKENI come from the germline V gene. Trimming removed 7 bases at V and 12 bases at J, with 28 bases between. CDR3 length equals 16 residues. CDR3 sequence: CASFPGQILMSEWQFF. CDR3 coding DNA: TGTGCCAGCTTTCCTGGACAGATTTTAATGAGTGAGTGGCAGTTCTTC.

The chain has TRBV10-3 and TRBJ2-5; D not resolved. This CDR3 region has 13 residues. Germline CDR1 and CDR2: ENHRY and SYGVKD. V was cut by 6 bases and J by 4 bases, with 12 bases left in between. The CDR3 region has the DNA TGTGCCATCAGAGGTCAGGATGCAGAGACCCAGTACTTC. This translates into CAIRGQDAETQYF.

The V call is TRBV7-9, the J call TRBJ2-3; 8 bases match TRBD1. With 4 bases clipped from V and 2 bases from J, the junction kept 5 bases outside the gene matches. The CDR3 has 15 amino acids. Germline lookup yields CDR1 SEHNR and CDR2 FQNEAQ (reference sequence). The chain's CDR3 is CASSYPTGVTDTQYF. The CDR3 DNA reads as TGTGCCAGCAGCTACCCGACAGGGGTCACAGATACGCAGTATTTT.

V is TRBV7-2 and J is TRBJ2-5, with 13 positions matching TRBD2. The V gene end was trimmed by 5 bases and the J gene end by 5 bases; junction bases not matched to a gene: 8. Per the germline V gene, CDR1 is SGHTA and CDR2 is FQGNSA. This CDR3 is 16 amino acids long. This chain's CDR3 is CASSQRLAGGGETQYF. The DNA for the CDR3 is TGTGCCAGCAGCCAGCGACTAGCGGGGGGTGGTGAGACCCAGTACTTC.

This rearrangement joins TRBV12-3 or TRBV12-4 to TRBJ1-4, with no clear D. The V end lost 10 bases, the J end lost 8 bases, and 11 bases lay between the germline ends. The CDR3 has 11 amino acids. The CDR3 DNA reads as TGTGCCACTACGACGGGAGAAAAACTGTTTTTT. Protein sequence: CATTTGEKLFF.

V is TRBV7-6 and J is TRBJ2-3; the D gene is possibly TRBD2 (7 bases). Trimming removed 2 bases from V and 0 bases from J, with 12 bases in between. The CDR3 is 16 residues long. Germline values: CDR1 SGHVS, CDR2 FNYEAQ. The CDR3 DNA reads TGTGCCAGCAGCTTACGAGGGGGAGGGAGCACAGATACGCAGTATTTT. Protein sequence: CASSLRGGGSTDTQYF.

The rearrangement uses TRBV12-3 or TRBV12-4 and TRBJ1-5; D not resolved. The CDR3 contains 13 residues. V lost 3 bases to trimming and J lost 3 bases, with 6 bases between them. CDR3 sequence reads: CASSFLSNQPQHF. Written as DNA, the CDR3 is TGTGCCAGCAGTTTTCTGTCCAATCAGCCCCAGCATTTT.

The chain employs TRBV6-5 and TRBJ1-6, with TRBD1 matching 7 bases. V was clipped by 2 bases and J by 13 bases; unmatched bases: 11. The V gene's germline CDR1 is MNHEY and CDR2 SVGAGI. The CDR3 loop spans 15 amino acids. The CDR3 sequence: CASSYKGTAESPLHF. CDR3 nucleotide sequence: TGTGCCAGCAGTTACAAGGGGACAGCCGAATCCCCCCTCCACTTT.

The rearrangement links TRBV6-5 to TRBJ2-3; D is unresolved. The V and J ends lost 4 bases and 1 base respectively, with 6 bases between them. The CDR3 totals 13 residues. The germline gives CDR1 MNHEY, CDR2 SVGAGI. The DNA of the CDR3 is TGTGCCAGCAGTTCGTCGGGCACAGATACGCAGTATTTT. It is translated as CASSSSGTDTQYF.

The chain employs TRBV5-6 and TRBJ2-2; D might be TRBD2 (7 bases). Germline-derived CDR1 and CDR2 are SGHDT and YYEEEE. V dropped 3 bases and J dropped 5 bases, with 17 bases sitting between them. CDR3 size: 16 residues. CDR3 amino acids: CASSSLGARETGELFF. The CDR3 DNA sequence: TGTGCCAGCAGCTCCTTGGGGGCGCGGGAGACCGGGGAGCTGTTTTTT. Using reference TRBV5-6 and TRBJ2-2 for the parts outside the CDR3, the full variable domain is DAGVTQSPTHLIKTRGQQVTLRCSPKSGHDTVSWYQQALGQGPQFIFQYYEEEERQRGNFPDRFSGHQFPNYSSELNVNALLLGDSALYLCASSSLGARETGELFFGEGSRLTVL.

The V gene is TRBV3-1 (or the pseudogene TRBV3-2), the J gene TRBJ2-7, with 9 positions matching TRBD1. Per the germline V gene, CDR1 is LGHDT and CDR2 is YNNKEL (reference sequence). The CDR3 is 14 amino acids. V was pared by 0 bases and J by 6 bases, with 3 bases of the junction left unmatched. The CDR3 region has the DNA TGTGCCAGCAGCCAAGATGGGGACAGGGTCGAGCAGTACGTC. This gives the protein CASSQDGDRVEQYV.

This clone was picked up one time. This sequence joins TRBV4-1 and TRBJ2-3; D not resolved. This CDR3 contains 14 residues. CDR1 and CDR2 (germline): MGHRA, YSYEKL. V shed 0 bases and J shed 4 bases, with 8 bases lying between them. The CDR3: CASSQDPGPDTQYF. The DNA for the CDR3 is TGCGCCAGCAGCCAAGATCCGGGTCCAGATACGCAGTATTTT.

CDR3 protein: CASSLVRGDCGQYF. DNA of the CDR3: TGTGCCAGCAGTTTAGTGCGGGGGGACTGTGGGCAGTATTTT. The chain carries TRBV28 and TRBJ2-3; 8 positions agree with TRBD2. With 2 bases clipped from V and 11 bases from J, the junction kept 9 bases outside the gene matches. This CDR3 contains 14 residues. The germline gives CDR1 MDHEN, CDR2 SYDVKM.